The 21 T cell receptor beta chains below come from one sample, sequenced in a study of cytomegalovirus exposure and HLA in healthy donors. The primer mix had 60 Vbeta and 13 Jbeta primers. The table came from immunoSEQ multiplex PCR; TCRdb's copy has only in-frame clones and leaves some out. The sample holds tens of thousands of clones, roughly 73% seen once. Input material: PBMCs. The source of these receptors is a middle-aged woman in good health and CMV-seronegative.

This clone was detected only a few times. The V and J genes are TRBV7-8 and TRBJ1-4, with D unresolved. The CDR3 has 13 residues. In germline, CDR1 is SGHVS, CDR2 FQNEAQ. Trimming pared 5 bases from V and 7 bases from J, leaving 11 bases between. Written as DNA, the CDR3 is TGTGCCAGCAGCCACCGGGTTCGTGAAAAACTGTTTTTT. It encodes CASSHRVREKLFF.

This sequence joins TRBV6-5 and TRBJ1-6, with 7 bases lining up with TRBD1. Germline CDR1 is MNHEY and CDR2 is SVGAGI. Losses at the gene ends were 6 bases for V and 5 bases for J; bases not matched to a gene: 7. The CDR3 is 15 amino acids. CDR3 sequence reads: CASRARDSHNSPLHF. The CDR3 DNA reads as TGTGCCAGCAGAGCCCGGGACAGCCATAATTCACCCCTCCACTTT.

V is TRBV7-2 and J is TRBJ1-1; TRBD1 aligns across 7 bases. J gave up 2 bases and V 6 bases, and 3 bases lay outside the gene matches. There are 13 residues in the CDR3. Germline values: CDR1 SGHTA, CDR2 FQGNSA. The CDR3 DNA is TGTGCCAGCAGTGGACAGGCAAACACTGAAGCTTTCTTT. It specifies CASSGQANTEAFF.

Note on this clone: The junction differs from germline at one of its ends, possibly a read error. The chain employs TRBV28 and TRBJ1-2; no clear D. Germline CDR1 reads MDHEN; CDR2 reads SYDVKM. The CDR3 sequence is 13 residues long. The CDR3 region is CASLRENQDGYPF. The CDR3 coding sequence is TGTGCCAGCCTTCGCGAAAACCAGGATGGCTACCCCTTC.

This clone was observed a single time. The rearrangement uses TRBV7-9 and TRBJ1-2, with D possibly matching TRBD1 (6 bases). The germline V and J ends were trimmed by 6 bases and 2 bases, with 10 bases remaining between them. The CDR3 runs to 13 residues. Germline loops: CDR1 SEHNR, CDR2 FQNEAQ (reference sequence). The CDR3 region is CASSRTGNYGYTF. CDR3 nucleotide sequence: TGTGCCAGCAGTCGCACAGGGAACTATGGCTACACCTTC.

CDR3: CAWIAAGPVGGYTF. CDR3 bases: TGTGCCTGGATCGCGGCAGGGCCAGTTGGTGGCTACACCTTC. J is TRBJ1-2 and V is TRBV30; weak D call: TRBD1 (5 bases). Germline V lookup: CDR1 GTSNPN, CDR2 SVGIG (reference sequence). Deletions cut 4 bases from V and 7 bases from J, with 19 bases between. The CDR3 covers 14 residues.

This clone was seen a few times. The V gene is TRBV7-2, the J gene TRBJ2-7, with TRBD1 matching 12 bases. V was clipped by 6 bases and J by 7 bases; unmatched bases: 10. The CDR3 covers 15 residues. The germline V gene has CDR1 SGHTA and CDR2 FQGNSA. In DNA form, the CDR3 reads TGTGCCAGCAGGCCGCCGGGACAGGGGGCTGGGGAGCAGTACTTC. Translation gives CASRPPGQGAGEQYF.

J is TRBJ2-1 and V is TRBV5-1; TRBD2 agrees at 8 bases. Trimming cost V 4 bases and J 6 bases; bases outside gene matches: 9. Germline lookup yields CDR1 SGHRS and CDR2 YFSETQ. This CDR3 contains 15 residues. The CDR3 region is CASSAGLALGNEQFF. The CDR3 region has the DNA TGCGCCAGCAGCGCAGGACTAGCTTTAGGCAATGAGCAGTTCTTC.

The chain employs TRBV30 and TRBJ1-4, with D possibly TRBD1 on 6 matching bases. CDR1 is GTSNPN and CDR2 is SVGIG in the germline V gene (reference sequence). V was clipped by 2 bases and J by 6 bases, with 22 bases between them. The CDR3 is 17 amino acids. Written as DNA, the CDR3 is TGTGCCTGGAGTCGATTGGACAGAAGGGGCCCTTATGAAAAACTGTTTTTT. Translation gives CAWSRLDRRGPYEKLFF.

J is TRBJ1-1 and V is TRBV6-6; no firm D call. Germline V gene lookup returns CDR1 MNHNY and CDR2 SVGAGI (reference sequence). Trimming removed 5 bases at V and 2 bases at J, with 15 bases between. This CDR3 has 15 amino acids. This CDR3 is CASSIDPDTNTEAFF. DNA of the CDR3: TGTGCCAGCAGTATAGACCCAGACACCAACACTGAAGCTTTCTTT.

The V gene is TRBV27, the J gene TRBJ1-1, with D possibly TRBD1 on 6 matching bases. V was pared by 3 bases and J by 1 base, with 15 bases between. Per the germline V gene, CDR1 is MNHEY and CDR2 is SMNVEV (reference sequence). There are 16 residues in the CDR3. As DNA, the CDR3 is TGTGCCAGCAGTTTTTTGGGGGCAACTAAGAACACTGAAGCTTTCTTT. Amino acid sequence: CASSFLGATKNTEAFF.

V is TRBV4-2 and J is TRBJ2-5, with 9 bases identical to TRBD2. Germline values: CDR1 LGHNA, CDR2 YNFKEQ. There are 17 residues in the CDR3. With 3 bases clipped from V and 1 base from J, the junction kept 9 bases outside the gene matches. As DNA, the CDR3 is TGTGCCAGCAGCCACTATAAGGGGCGGGGGGGCCAAGAGACCCAGTACTTC. Its protein product is CASSHYKGRGGQETQYF.

This clone was seen a few times. This chain joins TRBV18 and TRBJ2-1; D not resolved. Germline CDR1 and CDR2: KGHSH and LQKENI. V lost 4 bases, J lost 3 bases, and 13 bases lay in between. The length of the CDR3 is 15 residues. The CDR3 DNA follows: TGTGCCAGCTCACGGGCCCGCACGTTCTACAATGAGCAGTTCTTC. It yields the protein CASSRARTFYNEQFF.

This clone was observed a handful of times. This chain links TRBV7-9 with TRBJ1-1; D might be TRBD1 (6 bases). The V end was cut by 4 bases, the J end by 6 bases, with 12 bases between. Germline assignment: CDR1 SEHNR and CDR2 FQNEAQ (reference sequence). The length of the CDR3 is 13 residues. This chain's CDR3 is CASSSGQFAEAFF. The CDR3, as DNA: TGTGCCAGCAGCTCGGGACAATTCGCTGAAGCTTTCTTT.

The rearrangement joins TRBV5-6 to TRBJ1-2; D is uncertain. In germline, CDR1 is SGHDT, CDR2 YYEEEE. This CDR3 is built from 14 residues. Between the trimmed V and J ends, which lost 0 bases and 4 bases, there was a span of 10 bases. Written as DNA, the CDR3 is TGTGCCAGCAGCTTGGTTTGGGCGCGCTATGGCTACACCTTC. Protein product: CASSLVWARYGYTF.

This chain links TRBV9 with TRBJ2-1, with 9 bases lining up with TRBD1. J was trimmed by 3 bases and V by 5 bases; bases with no gene match: 3. This CDR3 is 14 amino acids long. The germline gives CDR1 SGDLS, CDR2 YYNGEE. In DNA form, the CDR3 reads TGTGCCAGCAGACCGGACAGGGGCTACAATGAGCAGTTCTTC. Protein: CASRPDRGYNEQFF.

The chain carries TRBV5-4 and TRBJ2-7; possible D gene TRBD1, 6 bases. Trimming took 0 bases from V and 3 from J, leaving 10 bases between them. From germline, CDR1 is SGHNT and CDR2 YYREEE (reference sequence). This CDR3 has 14 amino acids. The CDR3, as DNA: TGTGCCAGCAGCTTGGCCTCAGGGGACTACGAGCAGTACTTC. This translates into CASSLASGDYEQYF.

This chain connects TRBV28 to TRBJ2-5, with 15 nucleotides matching TRBD2. V trimming: 6 bases; J trimming: 2 bases; junction bases outside the gene matches: 10. CDR1 is MDHEN and CDR2 is SYDVKM in the germline V gene. The CDR3 totals 18 residues. The CDR3 protein is CASSPFGTSGGKQETQYF. The DNA of the CDR3 is TGTGCCAGCAGCCCTTTTGGGACTAGCGGGGGGAAACAAGAGACCCAGTACTTC. Filled out from reference TRBV28 and TRBJ2-5, the complete variable domain reads DVKVTQSSRYLVKRTGEKVFLECVQDMDHENMFWYRQDPGLGLRLIYFSYDVKMKEKGDIPEGYSVSREKKERFSLILESASTNQTSMYLCASSPFGTSGGKQETQYFGPGTRLLVL.

The chain has TRBV28 and TRBJ1-5; 9 nucleotides line up with TRBD1. This CDR3 region has 14 residues. With 7 bases clipped from V and 2 bases from J, the junction kept 3 bases outside the gene matches. CDR1 and CDR2 from the germline V gene are MDHEN and SYDVKM. This chain's CDR3 is CASIRTGGNQPQHF. CDR3 bases: TGTGCCAGCATTAGGACAGGGGGCAATCAGCCCCAGCATTTT.

The V call is TRBV28, the J call TRBJ1-1, with no clear D. The germline V gene encodes CDR1 MDHEN and CDR2 SYDVKM. Trimming shortened V by 6 bases and J by 1 base, and 9 bases separated the two germline ends. This CDR3 has 13 amino acids. Here the CDR3 DNA reads TGTGCCAGCAGGGCGTCAGGGAACACTGAAGCTTTCTTT. It yields the protein CASRASGNTEAFF.

This clone was seen more than once but under ten times. The rearrangement links TRBV10-3 to TRBJ1-1; TRBD1 is a possible D gene (5 bases). The CDR3 covers 16 residues. Looked up from germline, CDR1 is ENHRY and CDR2 is SYGVKD. Trimming shortened V by 0 bases and J by 0 bases, and 11 bases separated the two germline ends. CDR3 residues: CAISESRGDVNTEAFF. The CDR3 region has the DNA TGTGCCATCAGTGAGTCTCGGGGGGACGTGAACACTGAAGCTTTCTTT.